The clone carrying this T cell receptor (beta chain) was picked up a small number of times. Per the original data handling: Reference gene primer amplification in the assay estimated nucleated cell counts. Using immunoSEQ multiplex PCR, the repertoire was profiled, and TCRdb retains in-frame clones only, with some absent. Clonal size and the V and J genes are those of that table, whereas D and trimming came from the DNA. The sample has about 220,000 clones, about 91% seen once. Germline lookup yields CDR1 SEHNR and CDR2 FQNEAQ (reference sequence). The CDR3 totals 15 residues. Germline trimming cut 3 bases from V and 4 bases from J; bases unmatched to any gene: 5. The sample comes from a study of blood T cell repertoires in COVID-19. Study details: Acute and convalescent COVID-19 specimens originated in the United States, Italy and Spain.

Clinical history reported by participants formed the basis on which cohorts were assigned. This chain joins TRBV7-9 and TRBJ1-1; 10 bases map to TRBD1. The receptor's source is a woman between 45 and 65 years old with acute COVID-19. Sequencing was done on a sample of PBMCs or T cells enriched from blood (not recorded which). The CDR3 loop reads CASSLTGGSGTEAFF. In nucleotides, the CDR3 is TGTGCCAGCAGCTTGACAGGGGGCTCTGGCACTGAAGCTTTCTTT.